A selection of T cell receptor beta chains follows, all from one sample in a study of tumor and adjacent non-tumor tissue in lung cancer. One entry per CDR3 protein results from TCRdb running MiXCR on the multiplex PCR reads. The data hold approximately 100,000 distinct CDR3 sequences, with roughly 74% observed a single time. The sample was lung tumor tissue. The receptor set was obtained from a woman in her sixties with non-small cell lung cancer. The CDR3 runs from the conserved cysteine through the conserved F or W. Fields, in order: D gene, J gene, V gene, clone size, CDR3 DNA, CDR3 protein. D genes are given only for firm matches. The size field is filled for only some rows; it gives once, few, many or a size class.

>-|TRBJ1-1|TRBV4-3|-
TGCGCCAGCAGCCAGGATGGGAGAGGGGATTACACTGAAGCTCTCTTT
CASSQDGRGDYTEALF
>-|TRBJ1-6|TRBV11-3|-
TGTGCCAGCACCTTAGATGACAGATATAATTCACCCCTACACTTT
CASTLDDRYNSPLHF
>-|TRBJ2-5|TRBV20-1|-
TGCAGTGATCTAAAGATGGGATCTCTGGAGACCCAGTACTTC
CSDLKMGSLETQYF
>-|TRBJ1-5|TRBV28|many
TGTGCCAGCAGATCGGACGGTCCCTTAATCAGCCCCCAGCATTTT
CASRSDGPLISPQHF
>TRBD2|TRBJ2-4|TRBV12-3/TRBV12-4|medium-sized
TGTGCCAGCAGTGCTAGCGGGAGAAACATTCAGTACTTC
CASSASGRNIQYF
>-|TRBJ2-1|TRBV4-3|-
TGCGCCAGCAGCCAAGTTTTACCCTCGGGGGCTCTCTCGGGGGATGAGCAGTTCTTC
CASSQVLPSGALSGDEQFF
>TRBD2|TRBJ2-1|TRBV5-6|-
TGTGCCAGCGACTTACTAGCGGGGGGACAAACCTACAATGAGCAGTTCTTC
CASDLLAGGQTYNEQFF
>-|TRBJ2-3|TRBV11-1|few
TGTGCCAGCAGCTTTCTGAGCGGGCAGTATTTT
CASSFLSGQYF
>TRBD2|TRBJ2-3|TRBV6-1|-
TGTACCAGCAGTCAGCCGGGATTAGCGGGAGGGCCAAATACGCAGTATTTT
CTSSQPGLAGGPNTQYF
>TRBD2|TRBJ2-1|TRBV7-2|-
TGTGCTAGCAGCTCCGGGACTAGCGGCGGGAATGAGAAGTTCTTC
CASSSGTSGGNEKFF
>TRBD2|TRBJ2-5|TRBV11-3|-
TGTGTCAGCAGCCTATTCCCGGGACTAGCGGGCTTGTACCAAGAGACCCAGTACTTC
CVSSLFPGLAGLYQETQYF
>TRBD2|TRBJ2-1|TRBV4-2|-
TGTGCCACCAGCCAAGAAGGACGGGGGGGGTCCGTTGATGACCAATTCTTC
CATSQEGRGGSVDDQFF
>-|TRBJ2-1|TRBV11-1|few
TGTGCAAGCAGCTTAGAGTTGACTAACGGGATCCACAATGAGCAGTTTTTC
CASSLELTNGIHNEQFF
>-|TRBJ2-1|TRBV11-2|-
TGTGCCAGCAGCGGGTGGATTCGCAAAGAGCAGTTCTTC
CASSGWIRKEQFF
>TRBD1|TRBJ2-7|TRBV4-3|many
TGCGCCAGCAGCCGAGACCGGGACAGGGGCTACGAGCAGTACTTC
CASSRDRDRGYEQYF
>-|TRBJ2-1|TRBV6-1|-
TGTGCCAGCAGTGAGAGGGTGCGGATAAATGAGCAGTTTTTC
CASSERVRINEQFF
>-|TRBJ2-3|TRBV6-6|-
TGTGCCATCACAAGGAGGGATGGAACCCCAGATACGCAGTATTTT
CAITRRDGTPDTQYF
>-|TRBJ2-7|TRBV20-1|-
TGCAGTGCTGCTTCAGGGTGGGAGACCGAGCAGTACTTC
CSAASGWETEQYF
>-|TRBJ2-1|TRBV5-5|many
TGTGCCAGCAGCCCACAGACTAGTAATAATGAGCAGTTCTTC
CASSPQTSNNEQFF
>-|TRBJ1-3|TRBV5-5|-
TGTGTCAGCAGATACGATCCGGGAGGAAACACCATATATTTT
CVSRYDPGGNTIYF
>-|TRBJ2-3|TRBV4-1|-
TGCGCCAGCAGCCTCACTAGTTTCAGGGACCCTAGCACAGATATGCAGTATTTT
CASSLTSFRDPSTDMQYF
>-|TRBJ2-7|TRBV11-3|once
TGTGCCAACAGCTTAAGGACCGGGAGCTCCTACGAGCAGTATTTC
CANSLRTGSSYEQYF
>-|TRBJ2-1|TRBV19|-
TGTGCCAGTAGTATCGGAGAGATTTCCTATAATGAGCAGTTCTTC
CASSIGEISYNEQFF
>-|TRBJ1-6|TRBV10-3|once
TGTGCCATCAGAAGGGACAAGGACTCACCCCTCTACTTT
CAIRRDKDSPLYF
>-|TRBJ2-5|TRBV11-3|-
TGTGCCAGCAGCTCAACTTTAGTTGCGGGGACCAAGTACTTC
CASSSTLVAGTKYF
>TRBD1|TRBJ1-2|TRBV28|many
TGTGCCAGCAGTTTAGGCAGGGGGCTCGGCTACACCTTC
CASSLGRGLGYTF
>-|TRBJ2-7|TRBV28|-
TGTGCCTTTGGACGGGTCGACGAGCAGTACTTC
CAFGRVDEQYF
>-|TRBJ2-5|TRBV29-1|many
TGCAGCGTTGGAACTGCAGGAGAGACCCAGTACTTC
CSVGTAGETQYF
>TRBD2|TRBJ2-5|TRBV4-2|-
TGTGCCAGCAGCCAAACCACACTAGCGGCGGGAAAAGAGACCCAGTACTTC
CASSQTTLAAGKETQYF
>TRBD2|TRBJ2-3|TRBV20-1|-
TGCACTGCTAGACCCTCACACGGGGGGTACACAGATACGCAGTATTTT
CTARPSHGGYTDTQYF
>TRBD1|TRBJ2-3|TRBV12-3/TRBV12-4|-
TGTGCCAGCAGTACAACCGGGACAGGGGCGACAGATACTAAGTATTTT
CASSTTGTGATDTKYF
>-|TRBJ2-3|TRBV4-2|-
TGCACCAGCAGCCATTCGGGGACCGAATCATACCCAGATACGCAGTATTTT
CTSSHSGTESYPDTQYF
>TRBD2|TRBJ2-7|TRBV11-2|-
TGTGACAGCAGCTACGGGACTAGCGGGAGCTACGAGCGGTGCTTC
CDSSYGTSGSYERCF
>TRBD2|TRBJ2-3|TRBV7-8|-
TGTGTCAGCAGCGTAGCGGGGGGGAGCACAGATACGCAGTATTTT
CVSSVAGGSTDTQYF
>-|TRBJ1-1|TRBV11-1|-
TGTGCCAGCAATCGGGACCGCAACACTGAAGCTTTCTTC
CASNRDRNTEAFF
>-|TRBJ2-2|TRBV11-2|-
TGTGCCAGCAGCTTAATTCCGGGCAGCGCCGGGGAGCTGTTATTT
CASSLIPGSAGELLF
>-|TRBJ2-3|TRBV11-3|once
TGTGTCAGCAGCCCCGACTGGACGCGCTCTAGCGCAGATACGCAGTATTTT
CVSSPDWTRSSADTQYF
>-|TRBJ1-6|TRBV6-2/TRBV6-3|many
TGTGCCAGCAGTCCCGGGACATACTCACCCCTCCACTTT
CASSPGTYSPLHF
>TRBD2|TRBJ2-1|TRBV11-3|-
TGTGCCAGCAGCTTAGAGTTGATTAGCGGGAGTCACATTGAGGAGTTCTTC
CASSLELISGSHIEEFF
>-|TRBJ2-1|TRBV6-2/TRBV6-3|-
TGTGTCAGCGTGACGAGAGATGATGAGCAGTTCTTC
CVSVTRDDEQFF
>-|TRBJ2-2|TRBV11-2|-
TGTGCCAGCAGATTAGTATTGGCGGAGCACACCGGGGAGCCGTTTTTT
CASRLVLAEHTGEPFF
>-|TRBJ2-3|TRBV11-3|few
TGTACCAGCAGAAAGAACCAAGGTGGTACGCAGTATTTT
CTSRKNQGGTQYF
>-|TRBJ2-7|TRBV4-1|-
TGCGCCAGCAGTCAAGATAGGTCAGAGGAGCAATACTTC
CASSQDRSEEQYF
>TRBD2|TRBJ2-1|TRBV20-1|-
TGCAGTGTTATAATGCCTAGCGGGAGCTATGAGCAGTTCTTC
CSVIMPSGSYEQFF
>-|TRBJ2-3|TRBV6-1|-
TGTGCCAGCAGTGGATCGCCGCGGGATACGCAGTGTTTT
CASSGSPRDTQCF
>-|TRBJ1-3|TRBV11-2|-
TGTGCCAGTAGGCAAGGCGACTCTGGAAACACCATATTTTTT
CASRQGDSGNTIFF
>-|TRBJ1-6|TRBV11-3|-
TGTGTCAGCAGCTTAGAGGACAGATATAAAACACCCCTCCACTTT
CVSSLEDRYKTPLHF
>TRBD1|TRBJ1-2|TRBV6-1|-
TGTGCCAGCAGTGAAAGCACGATAGGGGGCAATGGCTACACCTTT
CASSESTIGGNGYTF
>-|TRBJ2-5|TRBV4-3|-
TGCGCCAGCATCCAAGATATTCGGGAGACCCAGTACTTT
CASIQDIRETQYF
>TRBD1|TRBJ1-6|TRBV6-5|-
TGTGCAAGCAGGGGCGGACAGGGCGATAGCTCCTATAATTCATCCCTCCGCTTT
CASRGGQGDSSYNSSLRF
>TRBD1|TRBJ2-1|TRBV4-1|once
TGCGCCAGCAGCCAAGATCGTTCGGGACAGAGAACCTACGATGAGCAGTTCTTC
CASSQDRSGQRTYDEQFF
>-|TRBJ1-2|TRBV6-2/TRBV6-3|-
TGTGCCAGCAGCGACACGTACTTTGACTACACCTTC
CASSDTYFDYTF
>-|TRBJ2-7|TRBV20-1|-
TGCAGTGCCCAACCGGGACTTCCAACTCACGAGCAGTACTTC
CSAQPGLPTHEQYF